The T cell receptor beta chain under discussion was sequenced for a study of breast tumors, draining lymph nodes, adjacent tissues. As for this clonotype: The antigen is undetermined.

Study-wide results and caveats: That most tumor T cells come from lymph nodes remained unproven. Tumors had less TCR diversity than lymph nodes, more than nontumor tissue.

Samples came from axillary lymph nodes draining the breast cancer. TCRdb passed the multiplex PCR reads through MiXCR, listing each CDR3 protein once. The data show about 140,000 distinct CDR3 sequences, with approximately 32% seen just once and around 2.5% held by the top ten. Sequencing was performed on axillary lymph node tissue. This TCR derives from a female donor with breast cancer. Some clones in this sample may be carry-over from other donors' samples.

CDR3: CASSPRSPGDTQYF. As DNA, the CDR3 is TGTGCCAGCAGTCCCAGGTCCCCAGGGGATACGCAGTATTTT. The chain couples TRBV28 to TRBJ2-3; the D gene is possibly TRBD1 (5 bases). The V gene's germline CDR1 is MDHEN and CDR2 SYDVKM. The CDR3 is 14 residues long. V was clipped by 5 bases and J by 6 bases, with 15 bases between them.